This T cell receptor beta chain was profiled in a study of shared clonotypes between healthy human individuals. The overall study: CD8 memory received one plate per donor, CD8 naive two, CD4 memory three and CD4 naive three. The study's findings and limits: On the whole, naive subsets had larger estimated richness than memory subsets had. Non-shared clonotypes had lower generation probabilities than those shared by all four donors.

V gave up 2 bases and J gave up 2 bases, with 9 bases separating them. The CDR3 is 14 residues long. Germline CDR1 and CDR2: KGHSH and LQKENI. Concerning this clone itself: Its antigen remains unidentified.

Using immunoSEQ multiplex PCR, the repertoire was profiled, and TCRdb retains in-frame clones only, with some absent. The data hold approximately 2.5 million clones, with 80% to 95% observed a single time. V gene TRBV18 combines with J gene TRBJ2-5, with D unresolved. Sequences were obtained from naive CD4+ T cells from PBMCs. Subset noted: CD45RA+ positively selected. This clonotype was obtained from a man aged 18 to 30 in good health. Some clones in this sample may be carry-over from other donors' samples. The CDR3 loop reads CASSPGRSQETQYF. CDR3 nucleotide sequence: TGTGCCAGCTCACCAGGCAGATCTCAAGAGACCCAGTACTTC.